One and the same sample provided the 10 T cell receptor beta chains below, sequenced in a study of blood T cell repertoires in COVID-19. TCRdb keeps only in-frame clones here, not all; method: immunoSEQ multiplex PCR. This sample has approximately 300,000 clones, with about 87% found just once. The sequenced sample was peripheral blood. The source of these receptors is a woman between 45 and 65 years old with COVID-19, enrolled during active disease.

The chain couples TRBV29-1 to TRBJ2-1; no firm D call. CDR3 length: 14 residues. V lost 0 bases and J lost 4, with 10 bases in between. CDR1 and CDR2 from the germline V gene are SQVTM and ANQGSEA. CDR3 coding DNA: TGCAGCGTTGAAGATCGGCTAGATTACAATGAGCAGTTCTTC. Translation: CSVEDRLDYNEQFF.

This clone has only one observation. The V call is TRBV29-1, the J call TRBJ2-1, with TRBD2 as a possible D gene (6 bases). This CDR3 has 16 amino acids. V was trimmed by 7 bases and J by 0 bases, leaving 19 bases between them. The germline CDR1 and CDR2 sequences are SQVTM and ANQGSEA. CDR3 amino acids: CSGGGRNTNSYNEQFF. DNA of the CDR3: TGCAGCGGTGGGGGGAGAAACACTAACTCCTACAATGAGCAGTTCTTC.

This chain uses TRBV7-9 with TRBJ2-1; maybe TRBD2 (6 bases). CDR1 is SEHNR and CDR2 is FQNEAQ in the germline V gene (reference sequence). The germline V and J ends were trimmed by 5 bases and 5 bases, with 19 bases remaining between them. CDR3 length equals 16 residues. CDR3 protein: CASSPRGVGRNNEQFF. The CDR3 nucleotides read TGTGCCAGCAGCCCCCGCGGGGTGGGCAGAAACAATGAGCAGTTCTTC.

J is TRBJ2-1 and V is TRBV19; 10 nucleotides align to TRBD1. CDR1 LNHDA and CDR2 SQIVND come from the germline V gene (reference sequence). Trimming at V came to 5 bases and at J to 8 bases, leaving 6 bases not matched to a gene. The CDR3 spans 14 residues. CDR3 nucleotide sequence: TGTGCCAGTAGTGTCCGACAGGGGGCAGATGAGCAGTTCTTC. Amino acid sequence: CASSVRQGADEQFF.

The V and J genes are TRBV5-1 and TRBJ2-5, with TRBD2 identical over 9 bases. V was pared by 0 bases and J by 5 bases, with 2 bases of the junction left unmatched. CDR3 length: 14 residues. Germline values: CDR1 SGHRS, CDR2 YFSETQ. In nucleotides, the CDR3 is TGCGCCAGCAGCTTGGCCAGCGGGAGGGAGACCCAGTACTTC. This gives the protein CASSLASGRETQYF.

The rearrangement joins TRBV2 to TRBJ2-7; D uncertain. Germline V CDR1 and CDR2: SNHLY, FYNNEI. The CDR3 extends over 13 amino acids. V dropped 4 bases and J dropped 3 bases, with 10 bases sitting between them. The CDR3: CASSVNNYYEQYF. The CDR3 bases are TGTGCCAGCAGTGTGAACAATTACTACGAGCAGTACTTC.

The CDR3 sequence is CASGGQGTSEQYF. DNA for the CDR3: TGTGCCAGCGGGGGACAGGGGACGAGCGAGCAGTACTTC. This chain uses TRBV9 with TRBJ2-7; the match to TRBD1 covers 10 bases. Trimming at V came to 7 bases and at J to 6 bases, leaving 7 bases not matched to a gene. The V gene's germline CDR1 is SGDLS and CDR2 YYNGEE. The CDR3 runs to 13 residues.

The chain has TRBV15 and TRBJ2-6; D is undetermined. The CDR3 spans 14 residues. V was clipped by 6 bases and J by 0 bases, with 6 bases between them. Per germline, CDR1 LNHNV and CDR2 YYDKDF (reference sequence). CDR3 region: CATRSLSGANVLTF. DNA of the CDR3: TGTGCCACCAGGAGTCTCTCTGGGGCCAACGTCCTGACTTTC. Variable domain in full (rest from reference TRBV15 and TRBJ2-6): DAMVIQNPRYQVTQFGKPVTLSCSQTLNHNVMYWYQQKSSQAPKLLFHYYDKDFNNEADTPDNFQSRRPNTSFCFLDIRSPGLGDTAMYLCATRSLSGANVLTFGAGSRLTVL.

The chain employs TRBV5-6 and TRBJ1-1; D possibly corresponds to TRBD1 (5 bases). Trimming pared 5 bases from V and 1 base from J, leaving 12 bases between. The CDR3 is 14 amino acids. Germline CDR1 is SGHDT and CDR2 is YYEEEE. Here the CDR3 reads CASSPDTENTEAFF. CDR3 DNA: TGTGCCAGCAGTCCGGACACGGAGAACACTGAAGCTTTCTTT.

J is TRBJ2-5 and V is TRBV28; D ambiguous. V gave up 3 bases and J gave up 0 bases, with 11 bases separating them. CDR1 is MDHEN, CDR2 SYDVKM, per germline. The CDR3 has 15 residues. This CDR3 is CASSFAVEYQETQYF. In nucleotides, the CDR3 is TGTGCCAGCAGTTTTGCGGTAGAGTACCAAGAGACCCAGTACTTC.